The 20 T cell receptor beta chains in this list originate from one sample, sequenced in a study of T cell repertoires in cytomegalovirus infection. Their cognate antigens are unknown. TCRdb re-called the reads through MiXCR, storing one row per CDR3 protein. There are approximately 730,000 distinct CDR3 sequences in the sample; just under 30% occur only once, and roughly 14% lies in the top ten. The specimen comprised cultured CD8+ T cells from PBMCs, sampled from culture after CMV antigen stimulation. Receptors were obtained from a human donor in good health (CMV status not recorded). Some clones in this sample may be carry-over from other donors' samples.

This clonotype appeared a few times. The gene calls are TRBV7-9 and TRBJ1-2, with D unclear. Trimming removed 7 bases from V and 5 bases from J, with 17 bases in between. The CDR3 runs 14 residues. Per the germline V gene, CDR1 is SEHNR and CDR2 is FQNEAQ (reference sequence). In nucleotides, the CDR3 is TGTGCCAGCACCGGAGTTAGACCCGTATATGGCTACACCTTC. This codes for CASTGVRPVYGYTF.

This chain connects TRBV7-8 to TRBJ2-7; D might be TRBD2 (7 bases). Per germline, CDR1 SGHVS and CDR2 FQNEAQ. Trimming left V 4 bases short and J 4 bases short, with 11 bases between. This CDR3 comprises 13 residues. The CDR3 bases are TGTGCCAGCAGCTGGGGGGGCCAGTACGAGCAGTACTTC. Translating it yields CASSWGGQYEQYF. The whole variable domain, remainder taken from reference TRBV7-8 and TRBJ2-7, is GAGVSQSPRYKVAKRGQDVALRCDPISGHVSLFWYQQALGQGPEFLTYFQNEAQLDKSGLPSDRFFAERPEGSVSTLKIQRTQQEDSAVYLCASSWGGQYEQYFGPGTRLTVT.

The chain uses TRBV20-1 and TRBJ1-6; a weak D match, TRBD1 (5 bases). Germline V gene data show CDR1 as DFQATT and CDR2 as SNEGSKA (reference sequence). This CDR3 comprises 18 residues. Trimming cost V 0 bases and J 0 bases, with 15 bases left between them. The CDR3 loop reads CSARDTHGGSSYNSPLHF. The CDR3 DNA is TGCAGTGCTAGAGATACGCATGGGGGAAGCTCCTATAATTCACCCCTCCACTTT.

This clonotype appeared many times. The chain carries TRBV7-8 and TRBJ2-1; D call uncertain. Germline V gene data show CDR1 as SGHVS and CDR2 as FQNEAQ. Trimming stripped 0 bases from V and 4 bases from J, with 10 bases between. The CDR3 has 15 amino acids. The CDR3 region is CASSLAVPLYNEQFF. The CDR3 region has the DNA TGTGCCAGCAGCTTAGCCGTCCCGTTATACAATGAGCAGTTCTTC.

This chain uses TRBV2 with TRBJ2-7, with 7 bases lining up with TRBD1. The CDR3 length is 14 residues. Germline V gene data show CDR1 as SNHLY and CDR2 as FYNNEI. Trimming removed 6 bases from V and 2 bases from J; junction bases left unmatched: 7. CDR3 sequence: CASRDRINTYEQYV. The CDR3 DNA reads TGTGCCAGCAGGGACAGGATTAACACCTACGAGCAGTACGTC.

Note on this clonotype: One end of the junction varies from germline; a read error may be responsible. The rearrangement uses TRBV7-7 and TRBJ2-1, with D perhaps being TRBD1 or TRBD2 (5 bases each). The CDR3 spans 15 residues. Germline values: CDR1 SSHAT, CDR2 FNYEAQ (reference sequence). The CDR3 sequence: CASSPQMGAYNEQFF. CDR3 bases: TGTGCTAGCAGCCCGCAGATGGGGGCCTACAATGAGCAGTTCTTC.

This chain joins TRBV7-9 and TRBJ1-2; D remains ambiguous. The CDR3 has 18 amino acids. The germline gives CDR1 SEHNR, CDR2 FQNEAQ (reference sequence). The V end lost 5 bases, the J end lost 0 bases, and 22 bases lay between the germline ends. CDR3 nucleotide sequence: TGTGCCAGCAGCCCCCTAACCTCCCCATTGAGAGCTAACTATGGCTACACCTTC. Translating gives CASSPLTSPLRANYGYTF.

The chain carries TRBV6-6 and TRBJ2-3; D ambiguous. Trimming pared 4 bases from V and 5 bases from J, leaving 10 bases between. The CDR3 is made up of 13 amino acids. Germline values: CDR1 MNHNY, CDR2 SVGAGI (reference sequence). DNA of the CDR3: TGTGCCAGCAGTTTTCGAACCGTAGATACGCAGTATTTT. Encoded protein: CASSFRTVDTQYF.

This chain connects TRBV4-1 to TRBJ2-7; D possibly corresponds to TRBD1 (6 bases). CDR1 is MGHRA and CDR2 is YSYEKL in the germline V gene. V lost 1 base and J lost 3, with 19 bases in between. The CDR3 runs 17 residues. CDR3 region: CASSQVTGGELGYEQYF. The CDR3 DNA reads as TGCGCCAGCAGCCAAGTGACAGGCGGAGAATTGGGCTACGAGCAGTACTTC.

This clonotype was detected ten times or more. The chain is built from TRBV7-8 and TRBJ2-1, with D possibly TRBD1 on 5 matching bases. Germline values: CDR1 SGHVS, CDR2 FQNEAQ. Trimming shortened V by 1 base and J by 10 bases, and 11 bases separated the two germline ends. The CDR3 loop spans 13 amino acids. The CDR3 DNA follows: TGTGCCAGCAGCTTAGAGCCAGGGATAGAGCAGTTCTTC. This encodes CASSLEPGIEQFF.

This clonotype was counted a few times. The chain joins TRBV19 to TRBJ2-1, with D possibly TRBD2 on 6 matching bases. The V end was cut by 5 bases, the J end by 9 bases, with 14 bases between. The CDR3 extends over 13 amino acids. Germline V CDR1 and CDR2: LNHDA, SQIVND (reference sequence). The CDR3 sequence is CASSPEVEGEQFF. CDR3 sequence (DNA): TGTGCCAGTAGTCCCGAAGTGGAGGGTGAGCAGTTCTTC.

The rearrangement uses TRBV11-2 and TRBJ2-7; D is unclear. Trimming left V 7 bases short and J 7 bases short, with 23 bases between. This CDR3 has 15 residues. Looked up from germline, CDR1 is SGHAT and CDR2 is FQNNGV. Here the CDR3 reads CASNAWQWGLGEQYF. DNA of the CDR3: TGTGCCAGCAACGCTTGGCAGTGGGGTCTGGGGGAGCAGTACTTC.

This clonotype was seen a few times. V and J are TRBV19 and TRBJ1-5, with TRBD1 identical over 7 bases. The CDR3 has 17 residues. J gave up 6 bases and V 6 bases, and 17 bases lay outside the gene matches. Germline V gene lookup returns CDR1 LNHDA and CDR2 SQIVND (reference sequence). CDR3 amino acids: CASSYTLDRSLSQPQHF. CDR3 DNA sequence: TGTGCCAGTAGCTACACTTTGGACAGGAGCCTGAGTCAGCCCCAGCATTTT.

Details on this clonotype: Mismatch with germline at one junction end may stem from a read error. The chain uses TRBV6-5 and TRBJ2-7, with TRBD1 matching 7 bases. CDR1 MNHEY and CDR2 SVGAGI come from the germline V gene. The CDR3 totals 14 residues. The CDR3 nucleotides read TGTGCCAGCAGTTACGGGACAGACTACTACGACCAGTACTTC. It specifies CASSYGTDYYDQYF.

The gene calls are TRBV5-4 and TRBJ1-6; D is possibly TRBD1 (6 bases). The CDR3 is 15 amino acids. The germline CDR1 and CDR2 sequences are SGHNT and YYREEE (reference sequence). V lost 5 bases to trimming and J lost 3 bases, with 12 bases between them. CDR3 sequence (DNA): TGTGCCAGCAGAAAAGAACAGGGCTATAATTCACCCCTCCACTTT. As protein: CASRKEQGYNSPLHF. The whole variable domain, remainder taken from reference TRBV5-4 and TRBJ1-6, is ETGVTQSPTHLIKTRGQQVTLRCSSQSGHNTVSWYQQALGQGPQFIFQYYREEENGRGNFPPRFSGLQFPNYSSELNVNALELDDSALYLCASRKEQGYNSPLHFGNGTRLTVT.

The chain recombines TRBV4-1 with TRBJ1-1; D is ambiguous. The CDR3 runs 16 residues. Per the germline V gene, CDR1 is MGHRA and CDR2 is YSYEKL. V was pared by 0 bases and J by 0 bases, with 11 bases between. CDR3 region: CASSQEVAFLNTEAFF. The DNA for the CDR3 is TGCGCCAGCAGCCAAGAGGTAGCTTTTTTGAACACTGAAGCTTTCTTT.

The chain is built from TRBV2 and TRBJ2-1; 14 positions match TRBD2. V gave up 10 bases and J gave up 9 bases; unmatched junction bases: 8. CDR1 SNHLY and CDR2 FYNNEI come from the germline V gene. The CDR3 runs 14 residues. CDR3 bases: TGTGCCACCCCAGAGACTAGCGGGGGGGGTGAGCAGTTCTTC. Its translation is CATPETSGGGEQFF.

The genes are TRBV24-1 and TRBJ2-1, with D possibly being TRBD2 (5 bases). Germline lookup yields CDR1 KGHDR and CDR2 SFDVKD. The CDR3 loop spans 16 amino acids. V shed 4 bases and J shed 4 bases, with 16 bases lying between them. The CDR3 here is CATSDYSGFGYNEQFF. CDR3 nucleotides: TGTGCCACCAGTGACTATTCGGGGTTCGGTTACAATGAGCAGTTCTTC.

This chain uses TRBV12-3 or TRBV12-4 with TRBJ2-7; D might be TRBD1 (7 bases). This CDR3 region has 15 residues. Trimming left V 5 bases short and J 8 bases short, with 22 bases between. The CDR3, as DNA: TGTGCCAGCAGTGGAAGACAGGGACTTGCTACGAAGCAGTACTTC. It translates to CASSGRQGLATKQYF.

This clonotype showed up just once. The CDR3 bases are TGTGCCAGCAGTTTATACAGGGGATGGGGTGAAAAACTGTTTTTT. Amino acids: CASSLYRGWGEKLFF. The chain joins TRBV12-3 or TRBV12-4 to TRBJ1-4; 7 positions agree with TRBD1. This CDR3 contains 15 residues. Losses at the gene ends were 2 bases for V and 7 bases for J; bases not matched to a gene: 7.